The clone carrying this T cell receptor beta chain has more than one count but fewer than ten. Both 60 Vbeta primers and 13 Jbeta primers went into the PCR. The protocol was immunoSEQ multiplex PCR, while the TCRdb copy is restricted to in-frame clones and leaves out a portion. The repertoire holds about 130,000 clones, with roughly four fifths as singletons. The entry originates in a study of cytomegalovirus exposure and HLA in healthy donors. Germline V lookup: CDR1 MDHEN, CDR2 SYDVKM. CDR3 length: 16 residues. The germline V and J ends were trimmed by 4 bases and 6 bases, with 19 bases remaining between them.

The chain joins TRBV28 to TRBJ2-4; D may be TRBD2 (5 bases). The TCR originated in a male donor in good health and CMV-seropositive. The sample was PBMCs. The CDR3 region is CASSSLEGAVLNIQYF. CDR3 DNA: TGTGCCAGCAGTTCCCTCGAGGGTGCGGTTTTAAACATTCAGTACTTC.